These T cell receptor beta chains were read from a single sample in a study of PD-L1 blockade in urothelial cancer. Sequencing used immunoSEQ multiplex PCR; TCRdb keeps in-frame clones, though not all of them. The sample consists of roughly 50,000 clones, around 74% of them appearing once. This sample comprised PBMCs, obtained around atezolizumab (anti-PD-L1) treatment. The receptors were sampled from a man in his 70s with urothelial cancer. CDR3s include the opening cysteine and the closing phenylalanine or tryptophan. D genes are given only for firm matches. Clone size is not always given. Where it is, it says once, few, many or a class for expanded clones.

v_gene	j_gene	d_gene	abundance	CDR3aa	CDR3nt
TRBV11-3	TRBJ2-7	NA	NA	CASSLKGKDRDYEQYF	TGTGCCAGCAGCTTAAAAGGTAAGGACAGAGATTACGAGCAGTACTTC
TRBV15	TRBJ1-4	TRBD1	NA	CATSRALLGTGSEKLFF	TGTGCCACCAGCAGAGCACTACTCGGGACAGGGTCTGAAAAACTGTTTTTT
TRBV6-6	TRBJ2-3	NA	NA	CASSTSPWQGRDTQYF	TGTGCCAGCAGTACCTCTCCGTGGCAGGGCAGAGATACGCAGTATTTT
TRBV18	TRBJ2-5	TRBD1	NA	CASSPGQVRETQYF	TGTGCCAGCTCACCAGGACAGGTCCGAGAGACCCAGTACTTC
TRBV27	TRBJ1-2	NA	NA	CASSLSSRADRSYGYTF	TGTGCCAGCAGTTTATCCTCTCGGGCCGACAGAAGCTATGGCTACACCTTC
TRBV7-9	TRBJ2-1	TRBD2	NA	CASSTTGLADYNEQFF	TGTGCCAGCAGCACGACGGGACTAGCAGACTACAATGAGCAGTTCTTC
TRBV9	TRBJ2-3	NA	NA	CASSVIASDTDTQYF	TGTGCCAGCAGCGTAATAGCTAGCGATACAGATACGCAGTATTTT
TRBV5-4	TRBJ2-1	TRBD1	NA	CASSGGGGQGREQFF	TGTGCCAGCAGCGGTGGGGGAGGACAGGGGCGGGAGCAGTTCTTC
TRBV14	TRBJ2-7	NA	NA	CASKQTGIYEQYF	TGTGCCAGCAAACAGACAGGCATCTACGAGCAGTACTTC
TRBV7-2	TRBJ2-4	TRBD1	NA	CASSQTGGGNIQYF	TGTGCCAGCAGCCAAACAGGGGGCGGAAACATTCAGTACTTC
TRBV5-4	TRBJ2-7	TRBD1	NA	CASSLWDRDLDEQYF	TGTGCCAGCAGCCTGTGGGACAGGGATCTAGACGAGCAGTACTTC
TRBV5-4	TRBJ2-2	TRBD2	NA	CASSLSGRLASNTGELFF	TGTGCCAGCAGCTTGTCCGGCCGACTAGCTTCGAACACCGGGGAGCTGTTTTTT
TRBV27	TRBJ2-1	NA	NA	CASSFRGFYNEQFF	TGTGCCAGCAGTTTCCGAGGGTTCTACAATGAGCAGTTCTTC
TRBV19	TRBJ1-4	TRBD1	NA	CASSGQGNRFGNEKLFF	TGTGCCAGTAGCGGACAGGGGAATAGATTTGGGAATGAAAAACTGTTTTTT
TRBV11-2	TRBJ1-4	NA	once	CASSSPGSPTNEKLFF	TGTGCCAGCAGTTCACCAGGGTCCCCAACTAATGAAAAACTGTTTTTT
TRBV4-1	TRBJ2-5	NA	NA	CASSQGNLGGRQETQYF	TGCGCCAGCAGCCAAGGGAACTTGGGGGGTCGCCAAGAGACCCAGTACTTC
TRBV10-3	TRBJ1-2	NA	NA	CAISTGPGYTF	TGTGCCATCAGTACAGGGCCCGGCTACACCTTC
TRBV28	TRBJ2-3	TRBD2	many	CASSGTSGRAVGTDTQYF	TGTGCCAGCAGTGGGACTAGCGGGAGGGCCGTGGGCACAGATACGCAGTATTTT
TRBV5-4	TRBJ1-2	NA	NA	CASSLAGRSYYGYTF	TGTGCCAGCAGCTTGGCTGGCAGGTCATACTATGGCTACACCTTC
TRBV7-2	TRBJ1-3	NA	NA	CASSLSVQGNTIYF	TGTGCCAGCAGCTTATCAGTTCAGGGAAACACCATATATTTT
TRBV7-2	TRBJ2-7	NA	NA	CASSLGYQGNEQYF	TGTGCCAGCAGCTTAGGATATCAGGGTAACGAGCAGTACTTC
TRBV7-9	TRBJ1-1	TRBD1	few	CASSLGQGADLAFF	TGTGCCAGCAGCCTGGGACAGGGGGCGGATTTAGCTTTCTTT